These 26 T cell receptor beta chains originate from one sample sequenced in a study of T cells in Graves' hyperthyroidism and ophthalmopathy. Amplification of TCR beta CDR3 regions used RNA as the template. Researchers ran a first-round RT-PCR on the TCR CDR3 using the HTBI primer set. Via MiXCR, TCRdb re-called the multiplex PCR reads, giving one row per CDR3 protein. The table lists 300,000 to 400,000 distinct CDR3 sequences, approximately 14% of them singletons. The source material was blood. All receptors derive from a woman under 40 with Graves' ophthalmopathy.

This clonotype was found many times. The rearrangement joins TRBV7-2 to TRBJ1-5; perhaps TRBD1 as D (5 bases). CDR3 size: 16 residues. V lost 3 bases to trimming and J lost 5 bases, with 17 bases between them. Germline CDR1 is SGHTA and CDR2 is FQGNSA. CDR3 protein: CASSFRESWGDQPQHF. DNA for the CDR3: TGTGCCAGCAGCTTTCGAGAAAGTTGGGGGGATCAGCCCCAGCATTTT.

This clonotype was observed a few times. V is TRBV27 and J is TRBJ2-2; unclear D gene. Germline V gene lookup returns CDR1 MNHEY and CDR2 SMNVEV (reference sequence). The CDR3 extends over 15 amino acids. V dropped 7 bases and J dropped 0 bases, with 12 bases sitting between them. CDR3 coding DNA: TGTGCCAGCAAAGAAAGCCCCGCGAACACCGGGGAGCTGTTTTTT. Encoded protein: CASKESPANTGELFF.

This clonotype has only a few counts. The V gene is TRBV20-1, the J gene TRBJ2-2; TRBD1 agrees at 12 bases. CDR1 DFQATT and CDR2 SNEGSKA come from the germline V gene (reference sequence). The CDR3 length is 16 residues. J lost 5 bases, V lost 6 bases, and 10 bases had no gene match. CDR3 in amino acids: CSAAEPGQGATGELFF. CDR3 bases: TGCAGTGCCGCAGAGCCGGGACAGGGGGCGACCGGGGAGCTGTTTTTT.

Many counts were recorded for this clonotype. The gene calls are TRBV20-1 and TRBJ2-1; D possibly uses TRBD1 or TRBD2 (5 bases each). This CDR3 is 15 amino acids long. The V and J ends lost 0 bases and 3 bases respectively, with 12 bases between them. CDR1 is DFQATT and CDR2 is SNEGSKA in the germline V gene (reference sequence). The CDR3 nucleotides read TGCAGTGCTAGAGATCTGAGGGGCCACTACAATGAGCAGTTCTTC. Translated: CSARDLRGHYNEQFF.

The chain uses TRBV29-1 and TRBJ1-2, with 8 nucleotides matching TRBD1. The V and J ends lost 6 bases and 7 bases, in that order; junction bases with no gene match: 13. CDR3 length: 14 residues. The germline V gene encodes CDR1 SQVTM and CDR2 ANQGSEA. The CDR3 DNA sequence: TGCAGCGTCGGGGGAGGGCCAGGGGGCTCTGGCTACACCTTC. This sequence encodes CSVGGGPGGSGYTF.

The sample holds many counts of this clonotype. The chain has TRBV30 and TRBJ2-7, with TRBD1 as a possible D gene (6 bases). V lost 5 bases and J lost 1, with 21 bases in between. The germline V gene encodes CDR1 GTSNPN and CDR2 SVGIG (reference sequence). The length of the CDR3 is 16 residues. As DNA, the CDR3 is TGTGCCTGGTCTTCAGGGGACGACTTGGGATCCTACGAGCAGTACTTC. The encoded protein is CAWSSGDDLGSYEQYF.

V gene TRBV27 combines with J gene TRBJ2-3; 7 bases fit TRBD2. J was trimmed by 0 bases and V by 8 bases; bases with no gene match: 8. From germline, CDR1 is MNHEY and CDR2 SMNVEV (reference sequence). This CDR3 is 15 amino acids long. The DNA for the CDR3 is TGTGCCAGCGAGGAAGCGGGGCGGAGCACAGATACGCAGTATTTT. This encodes CASEEAGRSTDTQYF.

In its sample, this clonotype was seen many times. The V and J genes are TRBV28 and TRBJ2-2; 7 bases are shared with TRBD2. Germline CDR1 and CDR2: MDHEN and SYDVKM. This CDR3 has 14 residues. V gave up 2 bases and J gave up 9 bases; unmatched junction bases: 6. This CDR3 reads CASSLLGLERELFF. The DNA of the CDR3 is TGTGCCAGCAGTTTACTCGGACTAGAGAGGGAGCTGTTTTTT.

This clonotype was observed many times. V gene TRBV12-5 combines with J gene TRBJ2-1; 11 bases match TRBD2. The V gene end was trimmed by 6 bases and the J gene end by 2 bases; junction bases not matched to a gene: 3. CDR1 and CDR2 (germline): LGHNT, FRNRAP. The CDR3 sequence is 15 residues long. The CDR3 loop reads CASGIAGGAYNEQFF. The CDR3 DNA follows: TGTGCTAGTGGGATAGCGGGGGGGGCCTACAATGAGCAGTTCTTC.

The V gene is TRBV28, the J gene TRBJ1-1; 10 nucleotides line up with TRBD1. Germline CDR1 reads MDHEN; CDR2 reads SYDVKM. This CDR3 is built from 14 residues. V lost 2 bases and J lost 6; bases outside the gene matches: 3. CDR3 nucleotide sequence: TGTGCCAGCAGTTTAATAGGACAGGGGGCTGAAGCTTTCTTT. Translating it yields CASSLIGQGAEAFF. Drawing the rest from reference TRBV28 and TRBJ1-1, the complete variable domain is DVKVTQSSRYLVKRTGEKVFLECVQDMDHENMFWYRQDPGLGLRLIYFSYDVKMKEKGDIPEGYSVSREKKERFSLILESASTNQTSMYLCASSLIGQGAEAFFGQGTRLTVV.

Many counts were recorded for this clonotype. The V gene is TRBV20-1, the J gene TRBJ2-3, with 9 bases identical to TRBD2. The CDR3 totals 17 residues. Germline CDR1 DFQATT, CDR2 SNEGSKA (reference sequence). The junction had 10 bases not matched to a gene; V was cut back by 1 base and J by 2 bases. The CDR3 reads CSARGSGGIVDTDTQYF. DNA of the CDR3: TGCAGTGCTAGAGGAAGCGGGGGGATAGTAGACACAGATACGCAGTATTTT.

This clonotype was seen ten or more times. The chain joins TRBV20-1 to TRBJ2-7; 8 bases are a match to TRBD1. The germline CDR1 and CDR2 sequences are DFQATT and SNEGSKA (reference sequence). The CDR3 is made up of 15 amino acids. After removal of 0 bases from V and 5 bases from J, the junction contained 9 bases not matched to a gene. The CDR3 DNA reads TGCAGTGCTAGAGATGGCGGACAGGGTCGCAACGAGCAGTACTTC. Translation: CSARDGGQGRNEQYF.

The sample holds a few counts of this clonotype. The CDR3 DNA reads TGTGCCAGCGGCCCAGCGGGACTACGCCTCTACGAGCAGTACTTC. Translating it yields CASGPAGLRLYEQYF. The rearrangement links TRBV6-2 or TRBV6-3 to TRBJ2-7; 7 positions match TRBD2. With 8 bases clipped from V and 3 bases from J, the junction kept 13 bases outside the gene matches. Per the germline V gene, CDR1 is MNHEY and CDR2 is SVGEGT. The CDR3 length is 15 residues.

In this sample, this clonotype turned up a few times. V and J are TRBV6-1 and TRBJ2-7; TRBD1 matches 11 bases. This CDR3 has 16 amino acids. Germline V gene data show CDR1 as MNHNS and CDR2 as SASEGT. V lost 3 bases and J lost 4; bases outside the gene matches: 8. The CDR3 is CASSDYWDRGDYEQYF. The CDR3 DNA sequence: TGTGCCAGCAGTGATTATTGGGACAGGGGGGATTACGAGCAGTACTTC.

This clonotype was detected many times. The chain recombines TRBV12-3 or TRBV12-4 with TRBJ2-6, with 10 bases that match TRBD2. Trimming took 6 bases from V and 0 from J; bases not matched to a gene: 2. The length of the CDR3 is 16 residues. The CDR3: CASSLAGASGANVLTF. CDR3 bases: TGTGCCAGCAGCCTAGCGGGGGCCTCTGGGGCCAACGTCCTGACTTTC.

This clonotype was seen ten or more times. The chain links TRBV20-1 to TRBJ2-1; unclear D gene. Germline V gene data show CDR1 as DFQATT and CDR2 as SNEGSKA (reference sequence). V was shortened by 4 bases and J by 5 bases, with 12 bases between the two germline ends. CDR3 length: 13 amino acids. In nucleotides, the CDR3 is TGCAGTGCTATCCCGGACGGCGACAATGAGCAGTTCTTC. Translation: CSAIPDGDNEQFF.

This clonotype was counted many times. The V and J genes are TRBV6-2 or TRBV6-3 and TRBJ1-5, with TRBD1 as a possible D gene (5 bases). Germline assignment: CDR1 MNHEY and CDR2 SVGEGT. The ends were cut back, 6 bases at V and 4 bases at J, with 16 bases in the middle. The CDR3 consists of 15 residues. In DNA form, the CDR3 reads TGTGCCAGCAGCGCCTCGGGACTCCTAAATCAGCCCCAGCATTTT. Its translation is CASSASGLLNQPQHF.

This clonotype turned up a few times. V gene TRBV20-1 combines with J gene TRBJ1-2, with a weak D call TRBD1 (6 bases). Trimming left V 0 bases short and J 4 bases short, with 15 bases between. The CDR3 covers 15 residues. Germline CDR1 reads DFQATT; CDR2 reads SNEGSKA (reference sequence). CDR3: CSARDVVQGSYGYTF. CDR3 coding DNA: TGCAGTGCTAGAGATGTGGTGCAGGGGAGCTATGGCTACACCTTC.

This clonotype was detected a few times. J is TRBJ2-7 and V is TRBV12-3 or TRBV12-4; TRBD2 matches at 12 bases. The CDR3 is made up of 21 amino acids. V shed 3 bases and J 5 bases; nucleotides not matched to a gene: 23. CDR3 loop: CASSFLGLAGLTTRGAHEQYF. The CDR3 DNA follows: TGTGCCAGCAGTTTTTTGGGACTAGCGGGTTTAACCACCCGAGGGGCCCACGAGCAGTACTTC.

This clonotype was recorded at least ten times. This chain joins TRBV7-2 and TRBJ1-2, with 10 bases matching TRBD1. With 3 bases clipped from V and 7 bases from J, the junction kept 8 bases outside the gene matches. This CDR3 is built from 15 residues. Germline V lookup: CDR1 SGHTA, CDR2 FQGNSA. The CDR3, as DNA: TGTGCCAGCAGCTTTGCTCCCGGACAGGGGGGTGGCTACACCTTC. Protein: CASSFAPGQGGGYTF.

Details on this clonotype: This may be a read error, as it is one base from a much larger clone. The gene calls are TRBV3-1 and TRBJ1-3; no clear D gene. Per the germline V gene, CDR1 is LGHDT and CDR2 is YNNKEL (reference sequence). This CDR3 is 14 amino acids long. Trimming pared 1 base from V and 9 bases from J, leaving 13 bases between. This CDR3 is CASSQGTIRGTIYF. The CDR3 bases are TGTGCCAGCAGCCAAGGTACCATCCGGGGCACCATATATTTT.

This clonotype was found many times. The rearrangement uses TRBV12-3 or TRBV12-4 and TRBJ2-3; the D gene is possibly TRBD2 (7 bases). With 6 bases removed from V and 3 bases from J, the gap between germline ends came to 13 bases. This CDR3 comprises 14 residues. DNA for the CDR3: TGTGCCAGCAGAGGGGGGGCGGGAACAGATACGCAGTATTTT. This codes for CASRGGAGTDTQYF.

V usage is TRBV28 and J usage is TRBJ1-5; D is uncertain. This CDR3 is built from 13 residues. Trimming shortened V by 5 bases and J by 6 bases, and 11 bases separated the two germline ends. Per the germline V gene, CDR1 is MDHEN and CDR2 is SYDVKM. In nucleotides, the CDR3 is TGTGCCAGCAGTCCAGACTCGCGTCAGCCCCAGCATTTT. Encoded protein: CASSPDSRQPQHF.

This clonotype has at least ten counts. CDR3 sequence: CASSFETVTDTQYF. The CDR3 bases are TGCGCCAGCAGCTTCGAAACAGTCACAGATACGCAGTATTTT. The chain combines TRBV5-1 with TRBJ2-3, with no clear D. CDR1 and CDR2 from the germline V gene are SGHRS and YFSETQ. Trimming shortened V by 2 bases and J by 2 bases, and 9 bases separated the two germline ends. The CDR3 is 14 amino acids.

This rearrangement joins TRBV6-1 to TRBJ1-5; D is perhaps TRBD1 (5 bases). V dropped 1 base and J dropped 4 bases, with 11 bases sitting between them. The CDR3 contains 15 residues. Germline V gene sequence: CDR1 MNHNS, CDR2 SASEGT. CDR3 DNA: TGTGCCAGCAGTGAAGGGGACGGACCAAATCAGCCCCAGCATTTT. It yields the protein CASSEGDGPNQPQHF.

Ten or more counts support this clonotype. The chain combines TRBV7-6 with TRBJ2-3, with 10 bases lining up with TRBD2. Germline lookup yields CDR1 SGHVS and CDR2 FNYEAQ. The CDR3 extends over 17 amino acids. V was clipped by 2 bases and J by 1 base; unmatched bases: 6. The CDR3 spells CASSLWSSGGRTDTQYF. The CDR3 nucleotides read TGTGCCAGCAGCTTATGGTCTAGCGGGGGCCGCACAGATACGCAGTATTTT.